The T cell receptor (beta chain) under discussion was sequenced for a study of blood T cell repertoires in COVID-19. Across the study: Samples taken during acute and convalescent COVID-19 were collected in the United States, Italy and Spain. Sample material is recorded as cDNA or gDNA derived from T cells, B-cell-depleted T cells, or PBMCs.

In the authors' workflow: Amplifying reference gene primers gave estimates of nucleated cell counts. The repertoire was sequenced with immunoSEQ multiplex PCR; TCRdb's copy has only in-frame clones and lacks some. The D gene and trimming were derived from the DNA, and the V and J assignments and clone size from that table. The sample records some 250,000 clones, approximately 86% being singletons. CDR3 length: 15 amino acids. The germline CDR1 and CDR2 sequences are MDHEN and SYDVKM. Trimming took off 1 base at V and 3 bases at J, with 9 bases between the two ends. Followed over time, Seattle patients had been enrolled while infection was active.

The receptor comes from a woman aged 60-75 years with COVID-19, enrolled during active disease. Material for sequencing was peripheral blood. This rearrangement joins TRBV28 to TRBJ1-4, with D possibly being TRBD1 (6 bases). The CDR3 DNA sequence: TGTGCCAGCAGTTTATTGGGGACACCTAATGAAAAACTGTTTTTT. Encoded protein: CASSLLGTPNEKLFF.